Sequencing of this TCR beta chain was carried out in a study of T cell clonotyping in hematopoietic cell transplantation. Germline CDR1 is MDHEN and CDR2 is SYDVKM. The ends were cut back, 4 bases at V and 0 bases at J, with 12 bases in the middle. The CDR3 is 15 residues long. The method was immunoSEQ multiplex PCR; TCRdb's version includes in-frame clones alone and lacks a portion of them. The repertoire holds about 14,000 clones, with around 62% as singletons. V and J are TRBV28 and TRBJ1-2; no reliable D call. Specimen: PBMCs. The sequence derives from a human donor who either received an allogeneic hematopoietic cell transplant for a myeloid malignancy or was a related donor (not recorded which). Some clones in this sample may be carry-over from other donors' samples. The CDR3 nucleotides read TGTGCCAGCAGTTCCCGATTGGCGGCTAACTATGGCTACACCTTC. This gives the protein CASSSRLAANYGYTF.